This T cell receptor beta chain was retrieved from a study of control samples from healthy donors and cancer patients. This table comes from immunoSEQ multiplex PCR, and its TCRdb copy is limited to in-frame clones, with some not included. The sample lists about 160,000 clones, roughly 89% occurring once. The sample was blood. The TCR originated in a man aged 25 to 40 in good health.

CDR3 protein: CASSSRTSGGYTF. The CDR3 DNA reads as TGTGCCAGCAGCTCGCGGACCTCTGGGGGCTACACCTTC. This chain links TRBV7-9 with TRBJ1-2; D is ambiguous. The V gene lost 4 bases and the J gene lost 8 bases, with 14 bases spanning the gap. The CDR3 is 13 residues long. Germline V gene data show CDR1 as SEHNR and CDR2 as FQNEAQ (reference sequence).